Given below is one T cell receptor (beta chain) in context. This sample is drawn from a study of blood T cell repertoires in COVID-19. V trimming: 4 bases; J trimming: 8 bases; junction bases outside the gene matches: 4. In germline, CDR1 is MGHRA, CDR2 YSYEKL. The CDR3 has 13 amino acids. Clones were read by immunoSEQ multiplex PCR, and TCRdb kept only the in-frame ones, dropping some. This sample has roughly 220,000 clones, with roughly 90% found just once. The chain employs TRBV4-1 and TRBJ1-4; 7 nucleotides match TRBD1. The sequence derives from a man aged 30 to 39 who had recovered from COVID-19. What was sequenced was peripheral blood. The CDR3 protein is CASSLDRAEKLFF. The CDR3 nucleotides are TGCGCCAGCAGCCTCGACAGGGCGGAAAAACTGTTTTTT.